This T cell receptor (beta chain) was recovered during a study of beta chain features in type 1 diabetes. Study background: Sorted cells, roughly 100,000,000 in number, were examined across all samples. Study-level results: It was possible that PCR favored shorter templates, equally so in patients and controls.

This CDR3 is built from 12 residues. The germline V gene has CDR1 MDHEN and CDR2 SYDVKM. V dropped 4 bases and J dropped 14 bases, with 15 bases sitting between them. Purity exceeded 98% in all sorted populations. Worth noting for this clone: Its cognate antigen is unknown.

The study reverse transcribed the entire isolated RNA, so it sequenced expressed TCRB transcripts. The repertoire was sequenced with immunoSEQ multiplex PCR; TCRdb's copy has only in-frame clones and lacks some. The sample carries hundreds of thousands of clones, roughly 9.6% recorded once. The clonotype was recovered from a woman aged 25 to 39 in good health. The source material was naive CD4+ T cells from blood. The chain combines TRBV28 with TRBJ2-1; a weak D match, TRBD2 (5 bases). The CDR3 sequence: CASSSRNYGEFF. The CDR3 nucleotides read TGTGCCAGCAGTTCCCGAAACTACGGGGAGTTCTTC.